This T cell receptor beta chain came from a study of identical twins. Findings of the study overall: The abundant beta clonotypes from cord blood had fewer insertions, and memory repertoires had none of this. Twin pairs' shared out-of-frame alpha sequences were enriched in low generation probability.

MiXCR, applied by TCRdb to the 5' RACE reads, yields one record per CDR3 protein. This table has approximately 630,000 distinct CDR3 sequences, about 7% appearing once. This clonotype has a handful of counts. No antigen is known for it. This CDR3 is 14 amino acids long. With 1 base removed from V and 4 bases from J, the gap between germline ends came to 10 bases. Germline lookup yields CDR1 SEHNR and CDR2 FQNEAQ (reference sequence). This sample also appeared in a second study, on yellow fever vaccine responses in identical twins.

Sequenced input: PBMCs. The sequence derives from a woman between 18 and 29 years old in good health. The V call is TRBV7-9, the J call TRBJ1-2; D gene unclear. As DNA, the CDR3 is TGTGCCAGCAGCTTAGTGGGTCAGACCTATGGCTACACCTTC. It yields the protein CASSLVGQTYGYTF.